This T cell receptor beta chain was obtained from a study of regulatory T cells in long-lasting Graves disease. Study-wide results and limits: More public clonotypes were shared by persistent patients (approximately 3,000) than by new patients (fewer than 1,000).

Time point here: newly diagnosed GD, antithyroid drugs for less than 3 months. Construction of the TCR library relied on RNA isolated from PBMCs. Sequencing libraries for TCR beta were prepared with iRepertoire HTBI primers and Arm-PCR of CDR3 regions. TCRdb passed the multiplex PCR reads through MiXCR, listing each CDR3 protein once. The sample includes around 450,000 distinct CDR3 sequences, approximately 15% of them seen just once. This clonotype has at least ten counts. Its target is not known. These same records also appear under a second study, on T cells in Graves' hyperthyroidism and ophthalmopathy. That study reports: The hyperthyroidism was newly diagnosed and had lasted under 2 months; the patients were aged 18 to 65. The primer set for the first-round RT-PCR of the TCR CDR3 was HTBI. Most expanded thyroid clonotypes above 0.001 also appeared in blood.

Sequenced material: peripheral blood mononuclear cells (PBMCs), taken at new diagnosis, from a patient treated with antithyroid drugs. This sequence was found in a woman between 35 and 50 years old with Graves disease.

CDR3 amino acids: CASSKDSLSAETQYF. In DNA form, the CDR3 reads TGCGCCAGCAGCAAGGACAGTTTATCCGCCGAGACCCAGTACTTC. The chain couples TRBV5-1 to TRBJ2-5, with D perhaps TRBD1 (6 bases). V was cut by 4 bases and J by 5 bases, with 18 bases left in between. The CDR3 is made up of 15 amino acids. Germline V gene data show CDR1 as SGHRS and CDR2 as YFSETQ.